Presented here are 31 T cell receptor beta chains from one specimen sequenced in a study of shared clonotypes between healthy human individuals. The table came from immunoSEQ multiplex PCR; TCRdb's copy has only in-frame clones and leaves some out. Altogether about 2.4 million clones are present, approximately 93% being singletons, with the ten largest covering more than 0.35%. Input material: naive CD4+ T cells from PBMCs. Subset here: CD45RA+ positively selected. These receptors were taken from a man aged 18 to 30 in good health. Some clones in this sample may be carry-over from other donors' samples.

This chain connects TRBV6-1 to TRBJ2-3, with D maybe TRBD1 (6 bases). Trimming left V 2 bases short and J 3 bases short, with 15 bases between. This CDR3 spans 16 amino acids. Germline-derived CDR1 and CDR2 are MNHNS and SASEGT. CDR3 in DNA: TGTGCCAGCAGTGAAACCACAGGGAGAATAACAGATACGCAGTATTTT. As protein: CASSETTGRITDTQYF.

The chain is built from TRBV7-3 and TRBJ2-1; D is undetermined. Germline V gene data show CDR1 as SGHTA and CDR2 as FQGTGA. This CDR3 spans 15 amino acids. V dropped 2 bases and J dropped 2 bases, with 10 bases sitting between them. The CDR3 nucleotides read TGTGCCAGCAGCTTAGCGCCGGAGCCCTACAATGAGCAGTTCTTC. Its translation is CASSLAPEPYNEQFF.

This clone was seen a single time. The V call is TRBV6-6, the J call TRBJ1-2; D not resolved. CDR1 MNHNY and CDR2 SVGAGI come from the germline V gene (reference sequence). The CDR3 contains 15 residues. Trimming shortened V by 0 bases and J by 4 bases, and 12 bases separated the two germline ends. CDR3: CASSYSGKAGYGYTF. The DNA of the CDR3 is TGTGCCAGCAGTTACTCAGGCAAGGCTGGCTATGGCTACACCTTC.

V is TRBV28 and J is TRBJ1-1; D remains ambiguous. Germline values: CDR1 MDHEN, CDR2 SYDVKM. The CDR3 length is 13 residues. The germline V and J ends were trimmed by 6 bases and 7 bases, with 15 bases remaining between them. The CDR3 DNA is TGTGCCAGCAGGCCTAACCCCTATGTTGAAGCTTTCTTT. This codes for CASRPNPYVEAFF.

CDR3 in DNA: TGTGCCAGTAGTATTGGGCGGGGAGGGAACACTGAAGCTTTCTTT. This codes for CASSIGRGGNTEAFF. The chain carries TRBV19 and TRBJ1-1, with D uncertain. V gave up 3 bases and J gave up 1 base, with 12 bases separating them. Germline V gene lookup returns CDR1 LNHDA and CDR2 SQIVND (reference sequence). The CDR3 loop spans 15 amino acids.

The count of this clone is one. The genes are TRBV5-6 and TRBJ1-1; 7 bases line up with TRBD1. This CDR3 contains 15 residues. V trimming: 5 bases; J trimming: 2 bases; junction bases outside the gene matches: 9. Germline values: CDR1 SGHDT, CDR2 YYEEEE. The CDR3 reads CASSYRDRDNTEAFF. Here the CDR3 DNA reads TGTGCCAGCAGTTACCGAGACAGGGATAACACTGAAGCTTTCTTT.

This clone has only one observation. The V gene is TRBV28, the J gene TRBJ2-3, with D unclear. The V end lost 5 bases, the J end lost 2 bases, and 8 bases lay between the germline ends. This CDR3 is built from 13 residues. The V gene's germline CDR1 is MDHEN and CDR2 SYDVKM. CDR3: CASSAPPTDTQYF. The DNA of the CDR3 is TGTGCCAGCAGTGCCCCGCCCACAGATACGCAGTATTTT. The whole variable domain, filled in from reference TRBV28 and TRBJ2-3, reads DVKVTQSSRYLVKRTGEKVFLECVQDMDHENMFWYRQDPGLGLRLIYFSYDVKMKEKGDIPEGYSVSREKKERFSLILESASTNQTSMYLCASSAPPTDTQYFGPGTRLTVL.

Comments on this clone: The same CDR3 is also encoded by other DNA sequences in this sample. The gene calls are TRBV18 and TRBJ2-3; TRBD1 agrees at 8 bases. The V segment lost 3 bases and the J segment 6 bases; nucleotides outside the gene matches: 5. CDR1 and CDR2 from the germline V gene are KGHSH and LQKENI. The CDR3 totals 14 residues. The CDR3: CASSPSRGPDTQYF. The CDR3 DNA follows: TGTGCCAGCTCACCCAGCAGGGGGCCTGATACGCAGTATTTT.

This clone was found once. This chain connects TRBV19 to TRBJ2-3; TRBD1 or TRBD2 may be the D gene (5 bases each). The CDR3 length is 16 residues. Germline CDR1 and CDR2: LNHDA and SQIVND (reference sequence). Trimming shortened V by 4 bases and J by 0 bases, and 14 bases separated the two germline ends. The CDR3 reads CASSTRDGPSTDTQYF. CDR3 bases: TGTGCCAGTAGTACCAGGGACGGACCTAGCACAGATACGCAGTATTTT.

The chain is built from TRBV14 and TRBJ2-2; 10 bases fit TRBD1. The V and J ends lost 4 bases and 3 bases, in that order; junction bases with no gene match: 8. CDR3 length: 17 amino acids. Germline loops: CDR1 SGHDN, CDR2 FVKESK. CDR3 residues: CASSPRDRGGDTGELFF. The CDR3 DNA reads TGTGCCAGCAGCCCGCGGGACAGGGGAGGGGACACCGGGGAGCTGTTTTTT.

CDR3 loop: CASSPHWGGPKTQYF. The CDR3 bases are TGTGCCAGCAGTCCCCATTGGGGGGGCCCTAAGACCCAGTACTTC. This sequence joins TRBV25-1 and TRBJ2-5; TRBD2 might be the D (7 bases). The CDR3 is made up of 15 amino acids. The V and J ends lost 5 bases and 6 bases respectively, with 19 bases between them. Germline CDR1 MGHDK, CDR2 SYGVNS.

Worth noting for this clone: This CDR3 is also generated by other DNA sequences in the sample. V and J are TRBV2 and TRBJ1-5; D gene unclear. The germline V and J ends were trimmed by 6 bases and 1 base, with 4 bases remaining between them. Germline V CDR1 and CDR2: SNHLY, FYNNEI. The CDR3 is 12 residues long. For the CDR3, the DNA is TGTGCCAGCAGGGGCAGCAATCAGCCCCAGCATTTT. Translated: CASRGSNQPQHF.

V and J are TRBV7-6 and TRBJ2-2; 8 bases match TRBD1. Per germline, CDR1 SGHVS and CDR2 FNYEAQ. This CDR3 region has 17 residues. Trimming removed 4 bases from V and 6 bases from J; junction bases left unmatched: 13. CDR3 sequence reads: CASSSPGQVVGPGELFF. The CDR3 coding sequence is TGTGCCAGCAGCTCGCCGGGACAGGTCGTCGGCCCCGGGGAGCTGTTTTTT.

The chain is built from TRBV6-5 and TRBJ2-1; D gene uncertain. The CDR3 consists of 14 residues. V was cut by 6 bases and J by 8 bases, with 17 bases left in between. The germline V gene encodes CDR1 MNHEY and CDR2 SVGAGI. CDR3 bases: TGTGCCAGCAGCCCTGGCTTACTTTACGATGAGCAGTTCTTC. It is translated as CASSPGLLYDEQFF.

This rearrangement joins TRBV28 to TRBJ1-6; D gene ambiguous. Germline V gene lookup returns CDR1 MDHEN and CDR2 SYDVKM. The V end was cut by 1 base, the J end by 5 bases, with 12 bases between. This CDR3 region has 16 residues. The CDR3, as DNA: TGTGCCAGCAGTTTATTCTACAGATCAGATAATTCACCCCTCCACTTT. It encodes CASSLFYRSDNSPLHF.

This rearrangement joins TRBV5-1 to TRBJ1-2, with 7 positions matching TRBD1. The CDR3 is 14 residues long. V dropped 0 bases and J dropped 8; count of bases not matched to a gene: 7. Germline CDR1 is SGHRS and CDR2 is YFSETQ. The CDR3 DNA reads TGCGCCAGCAGCTTGGCGTCCGGGACAGTCGGCTACACCTTC. Translating it yields CASSLASGTVGYTF.

The genes are TRBV7-9 and TRBJ2-1; D remains unclear. Deletions cut 1 base from V and 7 bases from J, with 8 bases between. CDR3 length: 13 residues. Germline values: CDR1 SEHNR, CDR2 FQNEAQ (reference sequence). Here the CDR3 reads CASSLGPVNEQFF. For the CDR3, the DNA is TGTGCCAGCAGCTTAGGGCCCGTTAATGAGCAGTTCTTC.

This chain links TRBV5-1 with TRBJ1-4; perhaps TRBD1 as D (6 bases). This CDR3 has 15 residues. The V end lost 5 bases, the J end lost 0 bases, and 11 bases lay between the germline ends. Germline CDR1 SGHRS, CDR2 YFSETQ. CDR3 bases: TGCGCCAGCAGAACAGGGAGGACAACTAATGAAAAACTGTTTTTT. Its protein is CASRTGRTTNEKLFF.

The V gene is TRBV27, the J gene TRBJ1-5; D is undetermined. The germline V and J ends were trimmed by 5 bases and 2 bases, with 19 bases remaining between them. Per germline, CDR1 MNHEY and CDR2 SMNVEV (reference sequence). CDR3 size: 17 residues. CDR3 in DNA: TGTGCCAGCAGTCCTTCAGACGACCCTTGGCGCAATCAGCCCCAGCATTTT. Protein sequence: CASSPSDDPWRNQPQHF.

The V gene is TRBV7-9, the J gene TRBJ1-2, with TRBD1 as a possible D gene (6 bases). The CDR3 spans 13 residues. The germline gives CDR1 SEHNR, CDR2 FQNEAQ (reference sequence). V lost 1 base, J lost 5 bases, and 8 bases lay in between. The CDR3 DNA follows: TGTGCCAGCAGCTTAGTGGGGACATATGGCTACACCTTC. Its translation is CASSLVGTYGYTF.

This chain joins TRBV5-1 and TRBJ2-2; 7 bases are a match to TRBD1. The germline CDR1 and CDR2 sequences are SGHRS and YFSETQ. The CDR3 consists of 16 residues. Trimming removed 2 bases from V and 6 bases from J; junction bases left unmatched: 10. The CDR3 DNA reads as TGCGCCAGCAGCTTTGGAACAGGGGCCTATTCCGGGGAGCTGTTTTTT. Amino acids: CASSFGTGAYSGELFF.

The chain joins TRBV27 to TRBJ2-1; D possibly corresponds to TRBD2 (5 bases). The V end was cut by 0 bases, the J end by 2 bases, with 8 bases between. This CDR3 has 15 residues. Germline CDR1 and CDR2: MNHEY and SMNVEV (reference sequence). DNA of the CDR3: TGTGCCAGCAGTTTATCGGGGAGCCCCTACAATGAGCAGTTCTTC. It encodes CASSLSGSPYNEQFF.

Regarding this clone: This CDR3 is also generated by other DNA sequences in the sample. The gene calls are TRBV5-1 and TRBJ2-2; D uncertain. The CDR3 sequence is 13 residues long. Trimming left V 2 bases short and J 4 bases short, with 6 bases between. Per the germline V gene, CDR1 is SGHRS and CDR2 is YFSETQ. CDR3 sequence: CASSFPITGELFF. Here the CDR3 DNA reads TGCGCCAGCAGCTTCCCAATCACCGGGGAGCTGTTTTTT.

V is TRBV7-3 and J is TRBJ2-3; either TRBD1 or TRBD2 may fit D (5 bases each). The ends were cut back, 7 bases at V and 3 bases at J, with 20 bases in the middle. From germline, CDR1 is SGHTA and CDR2 FQGTGA. The CDR3 is 16 amino acids. The CDR3 nucleotides are TGTGCCAGCACCTTCATTGGGGGTCTCGGAACAGATACGCAGTATTTT. Protein sequence: CASTFIGGLGTDTQYF.

This clone was picked up a small number of times. Other DNA sequences from this sample encode an identical CDR3 as well. This chain connects TRBV29-1 to TRBJ1-1; D not resolved. The length of the CDR3 is 12 residues. Germline V lookup: CDR1 SQVTM, CDR2 ANQGSEA. V lost 6 bases and J 0 bases, leaving 8 bases between the germline ends. CDR3 in DNA: TGCAGCGTGGACGGGGTGAACACTGAAGCTTTCTTT. Translated: CSVDGVNTEAFF. The full variable domain, with the rest looked up from reference TRBV29-1 and TRBJ1-1, is SAVISQKPSRDICQRGTSLTIQCQVDSQVTMMFWYRQQPGQSLTLIATANQGSEATYESGFVIDKFPISRPNLTFSTLTVSNMSPEDSSIYLCSVDGVNTEAFFGQGTRLTVV.

CDR3 amino acids: CASSIGLAAGSWETQYF. The CDR3 region has the DNA TGTGCCAGTAGTATAGGGCTAGCGGCAGGGAGTTGGGAGACCCAGTACTTC. This chain connects TRBV19 to TRBJ2-5, with 7 bases lining up with TRBD2. The CDR3 has 17 residues. Germline V gene sequence: CDR1 LNHDA, CDR2 SQIVND (reference sequence). V lost 1 base and J lost 5; bases outside the gene matches: 13.

With respect to this clone: One junction end does not reproduce the germline sequence, and a read error may be involved. The genes are TRBV30 and TRBJ2-6, with 7 bases identical to TRBD1. CDR3 length equals 16 residues. The germline V gene has CDR1 GTSNPN and CDR2 SVGIG (reference sequence). The CDR3 DNA is TGTGCCTGGAGCGTTAACAGGGGAACTGGGGCCAACGTCCCGACTTTC. It codes for CAWSVNRGTGANVPTF.

The chain has TRBV6-5 and TRBJ1-1, with TRBD1 as a possible D gene (5 bases). The CDR3 spans 15 residues. Germline V CDR1 and CDR2: MNHEY, SVGAGI. Trimming removed 0 bases from V and 1 base from J, with 9 bases in between. CDR3 nucleotide sequence: TGTGCCAGCAGTTACTCGGTCGGGGGGAACACTGAAGCTTTCTTT. Protein sequence: CASSYSVGGNTEAFF.

The CDR3 reads CAISFKDYPSDNEQFF. The CDR3 DNA follows: TGTGCCATCAGTTTCAAAGACTACCCCAGCGACAATGAGCAGTTCTTC. The V call is TRBV10-3, the J call TRBJ2-1, with a weak D call TRBD2 (5 bases). From germline, CDR1 is ENHRY and CDR2 SYGVKD. The CDR3 has 16 residues. The V gene lost 5 bases and the J gene lost 5 bases, with 19 bases spanning the gap.

The chain combines TRBV25-1 with TRBJ2-7; the match to TRBD2 covers 11 bases. This CDR3 contains 14 residues. Germline CDR1 reads MGHDK; CDR2 reads SYGVNS. Trimming cost V 7 bases and J 3 bases; bases outside gene matches: 5. Here the CDR3 DNA reads TGTGCCAGCAAAACTAGCGGGAGCGGCTACGAGCAGTACTTC. It specifies CASKTSGSGYEQYF.

The chain has TRBV7-9 and TRBJ2-1; 7 positions agree with TRBD2. There are 15 residues in the CDR3. Germline CDR1 is SEHNR and CDR2 is FQNEAQ (reference sequence). Germline trimming cut 5 bases from V and 6 bases from J; bases unmatched to any gene: 10. DNA for the CDR3: TGTGCCAGCAGCCGCGGGACGGGGGGAGGCAATGAGCAGTTCTTC. Encoded protein: CASSRGTGGGNEQFF.